The source of this T cell receptor beta chain is a study of a mutant IDH1 vaccine in newly diagnosed glioma. As for the study in general: Patients arrived already treated with radiotherapy, temozolomide, or both, most having had both.

TCRdb keeps only in-frame clones here, not all; method: immunoSEQ multiplex PCR. The sample lists around 40,000 clones, around 76% seen once, with 5% to 6.5% in the top ten. The CDR3 covers 14 residues. Germline V gene lookup returns CDR1 SGHTA and CDR2 FQGNSA. Between the trimmed V and J ends, which lost 2 bases and 4 bases, there was a span of 10 bases. In the case of this clone: The target antigen is unknown.

Time point indicated: week 23, last vaccination. What each vaccine dose contained was 300 ug of mutant IDH1 20-mer peptide, accompanied by topical imiquimod. The clonotype comes from a middle-aged man with glioma. This chain joins TRBV7-2 and TRBJ2-3; no clear D. This sample comprised PBMCs, obtained from a glioma patient whose treatment included an IDH1 peptide vaccine. In DNA form, the CDR3 reads TGTGCCAGCAGCTTAACCCGCCCCCCAGATACGCAGTATTTT. Protein: CASSLTRPPDTQYF.